The clone carrying this T cell receptor beta chain has more than one count but fewer than ten. No antigen is known for it. The sample belongs to a study of post-analysis software for immune sequencing data. Study in general: Relapsing-remitting, secondary progressive and progressive-relapsing forms of multiple sclerosis all featured among disease courses. The study, taken as a whole, reports: F measure grouped same-batch samples tightly together. Patients used a handful of TRBV segments, including TRBV5-6, TRBV5-1 and TRBV20-1, more often than controls.

The CDR3 length is 12 residues. Germline V gives CDR1 MNHEY, CDR2 SVGEGT. V lost 8 bases, J lost 4 bases, and 11 bases lay in between. TCR beta libraries were prepared from cDNA with unique molecular identifiers. Input amounts of 1 to 10 million T cells were used. These gave 500,000 or so cDNA molecules, so each molecule approximated one T cell. Via MiXCR, TCRdb re-called the PCR reads, giving one row per CDR3 protein. The sample consists of about 500,000 distinct CDR3 sequences, under 55% of them appearing once. Sequencing input: blood. The V call is TRBV6-2 or TRBV6-3, the J call TRBJ1-1, with a weak D call TRBD1 (5 bases). The sequence was obtained from a girl aged 5-17 years with multiple sclerosis. The CDR3 sequence: CASDSLGTEAFF. CDR3 nucleotides: TGTGCCAGCGACAGTTTGGGCACTGAAGCTTTCTTT.